These 4 T cell receptor beta chains were all obtained from the same sample, sequenced in a study of blood T cell repertoires in COVID-19. Only in-frame clones appear in the TCRdb table, and some are missing; sequencing was by immunoSEQ multiplex PCR. The sample has fewer than 250,000 clones, roughly 80% seen once; the top ten hold about an eighth. The specimen sequenced was peripheral blood. These receptors came from a woman aged 45-60 years with acute or convalescent COVID-19.

V and J are TRBV19 and TRBJ2-3; TRBD2 is a possible D gene (6 bases). The germline V and J ends were trimmed by 11 bases and 3 bases, with 9 bases remaining between them. Germline V gene sequence: CDR1 LNHDA, CDR2 SQIVND (reference sequence). CDR3 size: 11 residues. CDR3: CASRGTDTQYF. CDR3 bases: TGTGCCTCACGGGGGACAGATACGCAGTATTTT.

The chain recombines TRBV3-1 (or the pseudogene TRBV3-2) with TRBJ2-1, with 9 nucleotides matching TRBD2. The germline CDR1 and CDR2 sequences are LGHDT and YNNKEL (reference sequence). The CDR3 covers 16 residues. After removal of 5 bases from V and 2 bases from J, the junction contained 7 bases not matched to a gene. DNA of the CDR3: TGTGCCAGCAGCTCACAAGCGGGGGGAACCTACAATGAGCAGTTCTTC. It yields the protein CASSSQAGGTYNEQFF.

The rearrangement links TRBV21-1 to TRBJ1-5; the table assigns TRBD1, which was not confirmed against the DNA. TRBV21-1 is tagged as a pseudogene. The CDR3 has 16 residues. CDR3 region: CASSASQDYSNQPQHF. In DNA form, the CDR3 reads TGTGCCAGCAGCGCAAGCCAGGATTATAGCAATCAGCCCCAGCATTTT.

This clone turned up a few times. The rearrangement links TRBV5-1 to TRBJ1-1; D is ambiguous. The CDR3 runs 14 residues. Trimming stripped 4 bases from V and 5 bases from J, with 15 bases between. Germline CDR1 reads SGHRS; CDR2 reads YFSETQ. The CDR3 is CASSLRTGKTEAFF. CDR3 coding DNA: TGCGCCAGCAGCCTCAGGACCGGGAAGACTGAAGCTTTCTTT. Full variable domain (missing parts from reference TRBV5-1 and TRBJ1-1): KAGVTQTPRYLIKTRGQQVTLSCSPISGHRSVSWYQQTPGQGLQFLFEYFSETQRNKGNFPGRFSGRQFSNSRSEMNVSTLELGDSALYLCASSLRTGKTEAFFGQGTRLTVV.